This is a list of T cell receptor beta chains from one sample in a study of OX40 agonist ivuxolimab in advanced cancers. Assay: immunoSEQ multiplex PCR; the TCRdb copy retains only in-frame clones and omits some. The sample yields approximately 88,000 clones, nearly 90% seen once. This specimen consisted of CD4+ or CD8+ T cells sorted from blood, obtained in a trial of the OX40 agonist ivuxolimab. The receptors were gathered from an adult with an advanced solid tumor such as melanoma, head and neck, liver or kidney cancer. CDR3s include the opening cysteine and the closing phenylalanine or tryptophan. Fields, in order: V gene, D gene, J gene, clone size, CDR3 protein, CDR3 DNA. The D gene is left open where the match is weak. A row's size may be missing; if present it is once, few, many or a size class.

TRBV10-3,-,TRBJ2-1,-,CAISEGAGRYNEQFF,TGTGCCATCAGTGAAGGGGCGGGGCGGTACAATGAGCAGTTCTTC
TRBV19,-,TRBJ2-7,-,CASRARGQTGSYEQYF,TGTGCCAGTAGGGCCAGGGGCCAAACCGGGTCCTACGAGCAGTACTTC
TRBV10-3,-,TRBJ2-7,-,CAISPTVGASYEQYF,TGTGCCATCAGCCCGACAGTAGGGGCATCCTACGAGCAGTACTTC
TRBV6-1,-,TRBJ1-5,few,CASSLDPREGQPQHF,TGTGCCAGCAGCCTGGACCCGAGGGAGGGTCAGCCCCAGCATTTT
TRBV5-1,-,TRBJ1-2,-,CASSLDSPPHGYTF,TGCGCCAGCAGCCTCGACAGTCCCCCCCATGGCTACACCTTC
TRBV2,-,TRBJ2-2,-,CASRTSAGVNTGELFF,TGTGCCAGCAGGACGTCGGCAGGGGTGAACACCGGGGAGCTGTTTTTT
TRBV14,-,TRBJ1-6,-,CASSQAFLPLHF,TGTGCCAGCAGCCAAGCGTTTTTGCCCCTCCACTTT
TRBV5-5,-,TRBJ2-1,-,CASSTSWDEQFF,TGTGCCAGCAGCACCTCCTGGGATGAGCAGTTCTTC
TRBV7-2,-,TRBJ2-1,-,CASSPRGSPEQFF,TGTGCCAGCAGCCCCCGAGGGAGCCCAGAGCAGTTCTTC
TRBV6-1,-,TRBJ2-7,-,CASSDRALTYEQYF,TGTGCCAGCAGTGATAGGGCCCTAACCTACGAGCAGTACTTC
TRBV7-9,-,TRBJ1-4,few,CASAPGAGNEKLFF,TGTGCCAGCGCGCCCGGGGCCGGAAATGAAAAACTGTTTTTT
TRBV6-4,-,TRBJ1-1,few,CASSDGPAGTEAFF,TGTGCCAGCAGCGACGGGCCGGCAGGCACTGAAGCTTTCTTT
TRBV2,-,TRBJ2-7,few,CASSEGLSGEQYF,TGTGCCAGCAGTGAGGGCCTTTCGGGCGAGCAGTACTTC
TRBV4-1,-,TRBJ1-5,few,CASSHGWSNQPQHF,TGCGCCAGCAGCCATGGATGGAGCAATCAGCCCCAGCATTTT
TRBV30,-,TRBJ2-7,-,CAWSVGGEQYF,TGTGCCTGGAGTGTAGGGGGAGAGCAGTACTTC
TRBV4-1,TRBD1,TRBJ1-2,-,CASSHNRDRGGYTF,TGCGCCAGCAGCCACAACCGGGACAGGGGTGGCTACACCTTC
TRBV27,-,TRBJ2-5,-,CASSTYLGETQYF,TGTGCCAGCAGTACCTACTTAGGAGAGACCCAGTACTTC
TRBV25-1,-,TRBJ2-2,-,CASSEYRGPGELFF,TGTGCCAGCAGTGAATATAGGGGTCCCGGGGAGCTGTTTTTT
TRBV6-5,-,TRBJ1-3,-,CASSYSTGSGNTIYF,TGTGCCAGCAGTTACTCGACAGGCTCTGGAAACACCATATATTTT
TRBV23-1,-,TRBJ2-1,-,CASSQSLPRNNEQFF,TGCGCCAGCAGTCAATCGCTCCCCCGAAACAATGAGCAGTTCTTC
TRBV7-2,TRBD1,TRBJ2-7,once,CASRSQGAPSEQYF,TGTGCCAGCAGGTCACAGGGGGCGCCTTCCGAGCAGTACTTC
TRBV6-1,TRBD1,TRBJ1-4,-,CASSAGTGSEKLFF,TGTGCCAGCAGCGCCGGGACAGGGAGCGAAAAACTGTTTTTT
TRBV4-2,TRBD2,TRBJ2-1,-,CASSPLAGVDEQFF,TGTGCCAGCAGCCCACTAGCGGGGGTCGATGAGCAGTTCTTC
TRBV5-1,TRBD1,TRBJ2-1,-,CASSLGTGGEEQFF,TGCGCCAGCAGCTTGGGTACAGGGGGCGAAGAGCAGTTCTTC
TRBV5-6,-,TRBJ1-6,-,CASSLPDSNSPLHF,TGTGCCAGCAGCTTGCCCGACAGTAATTCACCCCTCCACTTT
TRBV5-6,TRBD1,TRBJ1-1,-,CASSGQGGEAFF,TGTGCCAGCAGCGGACAGGGAGGTGAAGCTTTCTTT
TRBV5-5,-,TRBJ2-5,-,CASSPTSFIGETQYF,TGTGCCAGCAGCCCGACAAGTTTTATCGGGGAGACCCAGTACTTC
TRBV2,-,TRBJ2-6,-,CASSGGMRGANVLTF,TGTGCCAGCAGTGGGGGAATGCGAGGGGCCAACGTCCTGACTTTC
TRBV27,TRBD1,TRBJ2-3,-,CASRRRGQGRADTQYF,TGTGCCAGCAGGCGACGGGGACAGGGAAGGGCAGATACGCAGTATTTT
TRBV12-5,-,TRBJ2-3,-,CASGERFTDTQYF,TGTGCTAGTGGCGAGAGATTCACAGATACGCAGTATTTT
TRBV5-8,TRBD1,TRBJ2-7,-,CASSYDRGYEQYF,TGTGCCAGCAGCTACGACAGGGGATACGAGCAGTACTTC
TRBV11-3,TRBD2,TRBJ2-2,-,CASSYGLAGGHGELFF,TGTGCCAGCAGCTACGGACTAGCGGGGGGGCACGGGGAGCTGTTTTTT
TRBV15,TRBD2,TRBJ2-1,-,CATSRVPTSAGLNEQFF,TGTGCCACCAGCAGAGTACCCACTAGCGCAGGTCTCAATGAGCAGTTCTTC
TRBV12-5,TRBD1,TRBJ1-2,-,CASGFWGRQGGGYTF,TGTGCTAGTGGTTTCTGGGGCCGACAGGGCGGTGGCTACACCTTC
TRBV5-8,TRBD1,TRBJ1-1,-,CASSWDSRNTEAFF,TGTGCCAGCAGCTGGGACAGTAGGAACACTGAAGCTTTCTTT
TRBV2,TRBD2,TRBJ2-7,once,CASSENGGGRAYEQYF,TGTGCCAGCAGTGAAAATGGGGGCGGGAGGGCTTACGAGCAGTACTTC
TRBV5-1,-,TRBJ2-5,-,CASSGGTGQETQYF,TGCGCCAGCAGCGGTGGGACGGGGCAAGAGACCCAGTACTTC
TRBV29-1,TRBD1,TRBJ1-2,-,CSVVPRDRVYGYTF,TGCAGCGTTGTTCCCCGGGACAGGGTATATGGCTACACCTTC
TRBV5-4,TRBD2,TRBJ2-1,-,CASSKESGGVYNEQFF,TGTGCCAGCAGCAAGGAGAGCGGGGGGGTGTATAATGAGCAGTTCTTC
TRBV5-4,-,TRBJ1-6,-,CASSLGGSSYNSPLHF,TGTGCCAGCAGCTTGGGGGGGAGCTCCTATAATTCACCCCTCCACTTT
TRBV4-1,TRBD1,TRBJ1-6,-,CASSQAYTPGGSSYNSPLHF,TGCGCCAGCAGCCAAGCGTATACCCCAGGGGGCAGCTCCTATAATTCACCCCTCCACTTT
TRBV5-1,-,TRBJ2-2,-,CASSLAGLDTGELFF,TGCGCCAGCAGCTTGGCAGGGCTTGACACCGGGGAGCTGTTTTTT
TRBV10-3,TRBD2,TRBJ2-1,-,CATGGLAGASEQFF,TGTGCCACGGGGGGACTAGCGGGGGCAAGTGAGCAGTTCTTC
TRBV2,TRBD2,TRBJ2-5,-,CASRSGGQETQYF,TGTGCCAGCAGGTCCGGGGGGCAAGAGACCCAGTACTTC
TRBV9,TRBD2,TRBJ2-1,-,CASSILAGGYNEQFF,TGTGCCAGCAGCATCTTAGCGGGGGGTTACAATGAGCAGTTCTTC
TRBV4-1,TRBD2,TRBJ2-7,-,CASSQVGLAGSYEQYF,TGCGCCAGCAGCCAAGTGGGACTAGCGGGCTCCTACGAGCAGTACTTC
TRBV5-4,TRBD1,TRBJ2-2,-,CASSSAHRGLTGELFF,TGTGCCAGCAGCTCAGCTCACAGGGGGCTCACCGGGGAGCTGTTTTTT
TRBV5-1,TRBD2,TRBJ2-3,-,CASSLVVTGGDTQYF,TGCGCCAGCAGCTTGGTCGTAACGGGGGGAGATACGCAGTATTTT
TRBV18,-,TRBJ2-4,-,CASSPGQAKNIQYF,TGTGCCAGCTCACCCGGGCAGGCCAAAAACATTCAGTACTTC
TRBV27,-,TRBJ2-1,-,CASSFNLGAQVPYNEQFF,TGTGCCAGCAGTTTTAACCTCGGGGCCCAAGTACCCTACAATGAGCAGTTCTTC
TRBV6-5,TRBD1,TRBJ1-3,-,CASKQGQGGMYTIYF,TGTGCCAGCAAACAGGGACAGGGGGGGATGTACACCATATATTTT
TRBV5-4,-,TRBJ2-3,once,CASSSPSGSTDTQYF,TGTGCCAGCAGCTCCCCTTCGGGTAGCACAGATACGCAGTATTTT
TRBV7-9,TRBD1,TRBJ2-7,-,CASSLRTGGGEQYF,TGTGCCAGCAGCTTACGGACAGGGGGCGGCGAGCAGTACTTC
TRBV5-4,TRBD1,TRBJ1-2,-,CASSLGATGGGYTF,TGTGCCAGCAGCTTGGGAGCAACAGGGGGTGGCTACACCTTC
TRBV7-9,-,TRBJ1-5,once,CASSFTGVHQPQHF,TGTGCCAGCAGTTTCACGGGAGTCCATCAGCCCCAGCATTTT
TRBV11-3,-,TRBJ2-7,-,CASSLDIQTEQYF,TGTGCCAGCAGCTTAGACATCCAAACCGAGCAGTACTTC
TRBV10-3,TRBD1,TRBJ1-1,-,CAIAPGGVITEAFF,TGTGCCATCGCACCAGGGGGTGTTATTACTGAAGCTTTCTTT